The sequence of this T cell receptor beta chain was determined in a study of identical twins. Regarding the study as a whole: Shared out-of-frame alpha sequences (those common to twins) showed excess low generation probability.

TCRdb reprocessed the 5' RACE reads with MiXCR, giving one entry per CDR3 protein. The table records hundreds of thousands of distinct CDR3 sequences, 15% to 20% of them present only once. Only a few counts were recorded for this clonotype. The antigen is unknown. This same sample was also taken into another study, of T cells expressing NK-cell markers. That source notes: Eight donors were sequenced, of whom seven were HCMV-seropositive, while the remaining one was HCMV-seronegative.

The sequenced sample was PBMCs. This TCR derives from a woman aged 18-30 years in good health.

CDR3 region: CASSLWIRPGETSTDTQYF. CDR3 nucleotides: TGCGCCAGCAGCTTGTGGATTCGACCCGGTGAAACTAGCACAGATACGCAGTATTTT. The V gene is TRBV5-1, the J gene TRBJ2-3; D call uncertain. The ends were cut back, 1 base at V and 0 bases at J, with 21 bases in the middle. This CDR3 comprises 19 residues. Germline CDR1 is SGHRS and CDR2 is YFSETQ.